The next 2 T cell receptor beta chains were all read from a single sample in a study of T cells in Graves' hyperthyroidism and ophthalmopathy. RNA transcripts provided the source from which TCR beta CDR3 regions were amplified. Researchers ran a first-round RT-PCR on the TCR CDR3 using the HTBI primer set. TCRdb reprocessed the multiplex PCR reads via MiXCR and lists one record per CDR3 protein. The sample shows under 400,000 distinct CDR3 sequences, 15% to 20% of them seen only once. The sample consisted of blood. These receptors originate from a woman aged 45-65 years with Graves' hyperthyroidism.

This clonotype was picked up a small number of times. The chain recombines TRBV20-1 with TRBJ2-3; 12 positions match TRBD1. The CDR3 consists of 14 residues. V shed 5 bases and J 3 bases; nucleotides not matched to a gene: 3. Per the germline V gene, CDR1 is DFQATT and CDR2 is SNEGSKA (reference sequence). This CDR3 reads CSAPGQGATDTQYF. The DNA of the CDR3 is TGCAGTGCTCCGGGACAGGGGGCTACAGATACGCAGTATTTT.

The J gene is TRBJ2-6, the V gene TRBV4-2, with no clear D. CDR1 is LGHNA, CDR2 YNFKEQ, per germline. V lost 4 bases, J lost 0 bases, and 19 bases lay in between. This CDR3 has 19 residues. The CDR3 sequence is CASSPRVGAPDSGANVLTF. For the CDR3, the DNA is TGTGCCAGCAGCCCAAGGGTAGGCGCACCCGACTCTGGGGCCAACGTCCTGACTTTC.